This T cell receptor (beta chain) was recorded in a study of blood T cell repertoires in COVID-19. Study-level information: There were acute and convalescent COVID-19 samples, and they came from the United States, Italy and Spain.

In the original processing: Estimation of nucleated cell counts relied on the amplification of reference gene primers. The assay was immunoSEQ multiplex PCR, and TCRdb's table has in-frame clones only and misses some. Clone size and the V and J calls come from that table; the DNA yielded D and trimming. The sample records roughly 50,000 clones, around nine tenths being singletons. The CDR3 has 14 amino acids. Germline V lookup: CDR1 WNHNN, CDR2 SYGVQD (reference sequence). V lost 0 bases and J 6 bases, leaving 11 bases between the germline ends. The sequenced sample was peripheral blood. This TCR derives from a man aged 45 to 65 with acute or convalescent COVID-19. The rearrangement uses TRBV10-1 and TRBJ1-2; possible D gene TRBD1, 5 bases. The chain's CDR3 is CASSESGQKDGYTF. The CDR3 DNA sequence: TGCGCCAGCAGTGAGTCAGGACAAAAGGATGGCTACACCTTC.